These 18 T cell receptor beta chains originate from one sample sequenced in a study of T cells in Graves' hyperthyroidism and ophthalmopathy. Researchers took RNA transcripts and amplified the TCR beta CDR3 regions from them. The TCR CDR3 was amplified in a first-round RT-PCR using the HTBI primer set. TCRdb passed the multiplex PCR reads through MiXCR, listing each CDR3 protein once. The sample has over 650,000 distinct CDR3 sequences, about 16% seen once. What was sequenced was blood. Receptors originate from a man aged 18 to 29 with Graves' hyperthyroidism.

Many counts were recorded for this clonotype. The rearrangement joins TRBV12-3 or TRBV12-4 to TRBJ1-1; TRBD1 is a possible D gene (5 bases). The CDR3 extends over 18 amino acids. The V end was cut by 6 bases, the J end by 1 base, with 24 bases between. The CDR3 coding sequence is TGTGCCAGCAGAAGACCTCCGTCGGGGCCCCGCTCGAACACTGAAGCTTTCTTT. As protein: CASRRPPSGPRSNTEAFF.

The chain recombines TRBV9 with TRBJ2-1; 9 positions match TRBD1. The CDR3 runs 15 residues. Germline V gene sequence: CDR1 SGDLS, CDR2 YYNGEE. The junction had 6 bases not matched to a gene; V was cut back by 4 bases and J by 4 bases. The CDR3: CASSLTGTGYNEQFF. The DNA of the CDR3 is TGTGCCAGCAGCCTCACCGGGACAGGGTACAATGAGCAGTTCTTC.

In its sample, this clonotype was seen many times. The CDR3 DNA reads as TGTGCCAGCAGCGAATTTTTTCAGGGTAGGACTTACGAGCAGTACTTC. As protein: CASSEFFQGRTYEQYF. The chain links TRBV11-3 to TRBJ2-7; either TRBD1 or TRBD2 may supply D (5 bases each). This CDR3 has 16 amino acids. Germline-derived CDR1 and CDR2 are SGHNT and YENEEA. The V and J ends lost 5 bases and 4 bases respectively, with 21 bases between them.

The chain has TRBV7-6 and TRBJ2-2; D is uncertain. Trimming took off 1 base at V and 4 bases at J, with 10 bases between the two ends. CDR3 length: 15 amino acids. Germline V gene lookup returns CDR1 SGHVS and CDR2 FNYEAQ. The CDR3 DNA reads TGTGCCAGCAGCTTAGATGAGGTGACCACCGGGGAGCTGTTTTTT. Amino acid sequence: CASSLDEVTTGELFF.

This chain connects TRBV4-2 to TRBJ2-4; TRBD1 matches at 11 bases. Germline-derived CDR1 and CDR2 are LGHNA and YNFKEQ. CDR3 length equals 16 residues. V shed 0 bases, J shed 6 bases, and the junction held 4 bases outside the gene matches. The CDR3 region is CASSQEWTGGLNIQYF. DNA for the CDR3: TGTGCCAGCAGCCAAGAGTGGACAGGGGGCTTAAACATTCAGTACTTC.

This clonotype appeared many times. The rearrangement joins TRBV30 to TRBJ2-4; TRBD2 might be the D (5 bases). Germline V lookup: CDR1 GTSNPN, CDR2 SVGIG (reference sequence). The CDR3 runs to 12 residues. Trimming pared 7 bases from V and 8 bases from J, leaving 15 bases between. CDR3 amino acids: CAYRAVGDIQYF. The DNA for the CDR3 is TGTGCCTACCGGGCCGTGGGAGACATTCAGTACTTC. Full variable domain (outside the CDR3, taken from reference TRBV30 and TRBJ2-4): SQTIHQWPATLVQPVGSPLSLECTVEGTSNPNLYWYRQAAGRGLQLLFYSVGIGQISSEVPQNLSASRPQDRQFILSSKKLLLSDSGFYLCAYRAVGDIQYFGAGTRLSVL.

This rearrangement joins TRBV6-2 or TRBV6-3 to TRBJ2-7; 8 bases are a match to TRBD1. Germline values: CDR1 MNHEY, CDR2 SVGEGT. The CDR3 has 15 residues. Trimming removed 7 bases from V and 5 bases from J; junction bases left unmatched: 13. CDR3 coding DNA: TGTGCCAGCACCCTCCGAACGGCAGGGGGCCACGAGCAGTACTTC. Protein: CASTLRTAGGHEQYF.

This chain uses TRBV20-1 with TRBJ1-6; D is undetermined. Looked up from germline, CDR1 is DFQATT and CDR2 is SNEGSKA (reference sequence). The V end lost 2 bases, the J end lost 0 bases, and 14 bases lay between the germline ends. This CDR3 is built from 17 residues. The CDR3 loop is CSARKAATDSYNSPLHF. The CDR3 DNA is TGCAGTGCTAGAAAAGCAGCTACAGACTCCTATAATTCACCCCTCCACTTT.

The chain employs TRBV19 and TRBJ1-1, with TRBD1 as a possible D gene (6 bases). The CDR3 is made up of 14 amino acids. Germline CDR1 reads LNHDA; CDR2 reads SQIVND (reference sequence). V shed 6 bases and J shed 5 bases, with 16 bases lying between them. The CDR3 DNA follows: TGTGCCAGTAGATCGTGGGAGGGGGGAACTGAAGCTTTCTTT. This gives the protein CASRSWEGGTEAFF. Drawing the rest from reference TRBV19 and TRBJ1-1, the complete variable domain is DGGITQSPKYLFRKEGQNVTLSCEQNLNHDAMYWYRQDPGQGLRLIYYSQIVNDFQKGDIAEGYSVSREKKESFPLTVTSAQKNPTAFYLCASRSWEGGTEAFFGQGTRLTVV.

This clonotype occurred many times. The chain combines TRBV10-3 with TRBJ2-1; D is unresolved. Germline V lookup: CDR1 ENHRY, CDR2 SYGVKD. V lost 11 bases, J lost 5 bases, and 16 bases lay in between. The CDR3 extends over 13 amino acids. CDR3 sequence (DNA): TGTGCCGCTACTGGTGGCGAGCACAATGAGCAGTTCTTC. Translation gives CAATGGEHNEQFF.

This clonotype was counted ten times or more. CDR3 DNA: TGTGCCAGCAGTTTTGGGAGCCGGTCCTACGAGCAGTACTTC. Amino acids: CASSFGSRSYEQYF. The V gene is TRBV28, the J gene TRBJ2-7; perhaps TRBD2 as D (5 bases). The CDR3 totals 14 residues. Between the trimmed V and J ends, which lost 3 bases and 1 base, there was a span of 10 bases. Looked up from germline, CDR1 is MDHEN and CDR2 is SYDVKM.

The chain joins TRBV5-1 to TRBJ2-6; 9 bases align to TRBD1. Germline assignment: CDR1 SGHRS and CDR2 YFSETQ. This CDR3 region has 17 residues. Trimming cost V 2 bases and J 2 bases; bases outside gene matches: 5. The CDR3 nucleotides are TGCGCCAGCAGCTTCGGGACAGGGATTACTGGGGCCAACGTCCTGACTTTC. Its translation: CASSFGTGITGANVLTF.

This clonotype was counted many times. The chain recombines TRBV3-1 with TRBJ1-5, with 10 bases fitting TRBD1. Germline V lookup: CDR1 LGHDT, CDR2 YNNKEL (reference sequence). The CDR3 consists of 15 residues. Trimming removed 3 bases from V and 3 bases from J; junction bases left unmatched: 2. CDR3 nucleotides: TGTGCCAGCAGCCAGACAGGGGGCCTCAATCAGCCCCAGCATTTT. It encodes CASSQTGGLNQPQHF.

This clonotype appeared a few times. An end of the junction does not agree with germline; a read error may underlie this. The chain is built from TRBV7-9 and TRBJ2-5; D gene ambiguous. The CDR3 is made up of 11 amino acids. Germline-derived CDR1 and CDR2 are SEHNR and FQNEAQ (reference sequence). CDR3 bases: TGTGCCAGCAGCAAGTCCCCCCCAGTGGACTTC. Translated: CASSKSPPVDF.

This clonotype appeared a few times. This sequence joins TRBV10-3 and TRBJ2-2, with D tentatively TRBD1 (5 bases). Germline V gene lookup returns CDR1 ENHRY and CDR2 SYGVKD. V was clipped by 4 bases and J by 2 bases, with 17 bases between them. The CDR3 consists of 17 residues. CDR3 region: CAISGVAGQTNTGELFF. CDR3 in DNA: TGTGCCATCAGTGGGGTCGCTGGACAAACAAACACCGGGGAGCTGTTTTTT.

In this sample, this clonotype turned up a few times. The chain has TRBV4-3 and TRBJ2-1; TRBD1 or TRBD2 may be the D gene (5 bases each). This CDR3 region has 15 residues. V lost 4 bases, J lost 4 bases, and 14 bases lay in between. Germline V gives CDR1 LGHNA, CDR2 YSLEER. CDR3 nucleotide sequence: TGCGCCAGCAGCCCAGGGCAGGGAGAGTACAATGAGCAGTTCTTC. Its protein product is CASSPGQGEYNEQFF.

This clonotype was picked up many times. The V gene is TRBV11-3, the J gene TRBJ1-1, with 10 positions matching TRBD1. J gave up 5 bases and V 1 base, and 10 bases lay outside the gene matches. CDR1 and CDR2 (germline): SGHNT, YENEEA. The CDR3 spans 17 residues. CDR3 region: CASSLGGDRGSWTEAFF. The CDR3 DNA is TGTGCCAGCAGCTTAGGAGGGGACAGGGGAAGTTGGACTGAAGCTTTCTTT.

The chain recombines TRBV20-1 with TRBJ1-1; unclear D gene. Trimming took off 3 bases at V and 4 bases at J, with 15 bases between the two ends. This CDR3 has 14 amino acids. Per germline, CDR1 DFQATT and CDR2 SNEGSKA (reference sequence). The CDR3 protein is CSASGGNWGTEAFF. CDR3 coding DNA: TGCAGTGCTAGCGGCGGTAACTGGGGCACTGAAGCTTTCTTT.